This T cell receptor beta chain stems from a study of regulatory T cells in long-lasting Graves disease. Study in general: Patients with new Graves' disease had used antithyroid drugs below 3 months.

Findings of the study overall: Under persistent disease, TRBV28, TRBJ1-2 and TRBJ2-5 were used preferentially. New patients shared around 920 public clonotypes, fewer than the approximately 2,700 shared by persistent patients.

According to the study, TCR beta libraries were built with iRepertoire HTBI primers and CDR3-region Arm-PCR. TCRdb passed the multiplex PCR reads through MiXCR, listing each CDR3 protein once. Among around 450,000 distinct CDR3 sequences listed, 15% to 20% were seen once. This CDR3 contains 13 residues. Germline V gene data show CDR1 as SGHDT and CDR2 as YYEEEE. With 0 bases removed from V and 4 bases from J, the gap between germline ends came to 7 bases. As for time point: newly diagnosed GD, antithyroid drugs for less than 3 months. Preparation of the TCR library used RNA extracted from PBMCs. This clonotype was observed a few times. Its antigen is unidentified. These data were also reused for a study on T cells in Graves' hyperthyroidism and ophthalmopathy.

Specimen: peripheral blood mononuclear cells (PBMCs), collected at new diagnosis, from a patient treated with antithyroid drugs. V and J are TRBV5-6 and TRBJ1-2, with a possible D match to TRBD1 (5 bases). This clonotype was obtained from a man between 40 and 49 years old with Graves disease. The CDR3 DNA is TGTGCCAGCAGCTTGGAGGGGCGCTATGGCTACACCTTC. It specifies CASSLEGRYGYTF.